This T cell receptor beta chain was sequenced in a study of blood T cell repertoires in COVID-19. Background on the study: Spain, Italy and the United States supplied samples that represented acute and convalescent COVID-19.

TCRdb's table, derived via immunoSEQ multiplex PCR, lists solely in-frame clones and lacks some. The sample includes some 100,000 clones, 70% to 90% of them seen just once. A single count supports this clone. CDR3 size: 14 residues. V dropped 7 bases and J dropped 7; count of bases not matched to a gene: 7. Germline V gives CDR1 MDHEN, CDR2 SYDVKM. Sample: peripheral blood. The sequence derives from a human donor in a cohort sampled during active COVID-19. The chain carries TRBV28 and TRBJ1-6, with 7 bases lining up with TRBD1. The CDR3 reads CASKTGTANSPLHF. Written as DNA, the CDR3 is TGTGCCAGCAAAACCGGGACAGCGAATTCACCCCTCCACTTT.